This TCR beta chain comes out of a study of PD-L1 blockade in urothelial cancer. Study information: The patients had undergone anywhere from 0 to 3 prior chemotherapy regimens. A median of about 130,000 T cells was found in the blood samples.

Into every PCR, synthetic TCR analog templates were spiked. Sequencing used immunoSEQ multiplex PCR; TCRdb keeps in-frame clones, though not all of them. The sample shows under 55,000 clones, around 80% of them seen only once. Time point described: peripheral blood 6 weeks after treatment start. Each patient gave between 1 and 8 samples, pretreatment and on-treatment. Trimming pared 6 bases from V and 1 base from J, leaving 6 bases between. This CDR3 is built from 13 residues. From germline, CDR1 is MDHEN and CDR2 SYDVKM. This clone was observed a few times. This receptor was identified in a man in his sixties with urothelial cancer. The rearrangement links TRBV28 to TRBJ2-2; D is perhaps TRBD2 (6 bases). The specimen comprised PBMCs, sampled around atezolizumab (anti-PD-L1) treatment. The CDR3 DNA sequence: TGTGCCAGCAGGGGACTGAACACCGGGGAGCTGTTTTTT. This sequence encodes CASRGLNTGELFF.